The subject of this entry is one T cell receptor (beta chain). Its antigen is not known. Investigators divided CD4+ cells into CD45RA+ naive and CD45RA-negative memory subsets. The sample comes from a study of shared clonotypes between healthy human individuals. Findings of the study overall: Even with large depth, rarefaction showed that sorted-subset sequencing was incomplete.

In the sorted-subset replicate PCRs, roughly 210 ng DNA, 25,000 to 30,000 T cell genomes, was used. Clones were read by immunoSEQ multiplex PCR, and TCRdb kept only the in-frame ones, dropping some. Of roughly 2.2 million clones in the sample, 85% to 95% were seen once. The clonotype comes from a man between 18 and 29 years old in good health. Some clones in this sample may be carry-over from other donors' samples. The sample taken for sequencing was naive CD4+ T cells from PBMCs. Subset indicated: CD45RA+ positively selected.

Written as DNA, the CDR3 is TGTGCCACCAGCAGATCCGGACTAGCGGGTCGCTCCTACAATGAGCAGTTCTTC. Encoded protein: CATSRSGLAGRSYNEQFF. The rearrangement joins TRBV15 to TRBJ2-1; 11 bases line up with TRBD2. The junction had 6 bases not matched to a gene; V was cut back by 2 bases and J by 0 bases. CDR1 is LNHNV and CDR2 is YYDKDF in the germline V gene (reference sequence). The CDR3 is made up of 18 amino acids.